A selection of T cell receptor beta chains follows, all from one sample in a study of shared clonotypes between healthy human individuals. This table comes from immunoSEQ multiplex PCR, and its TCRdb copy is limited to in-frame clones, with some not included. The sample contains over a million clones, around 98.5% of which appear only once. What was sequenced was naive CD4+ T cells sorted from blood. These receptors were taken from a man aged 25 to 45 in good health. CDR3s include the opening cysteine and the closing phenylalanine or tryptophan. The order of the fields is clone size, V gene, J gene, D gene, CDR3 DNA, CDR3 protein. D genes are given only for firm matches. Rows give clone size only sometimes, using once, few, many, or a class for an expanded clone.

.	TRBV6-1	TRBJ2-1	TRBD2	TGTGCCAGCAGTGAAATTAGACTAGCGGGAGGGAAGGTGGAATATGAGCAGTTCTTC	CASSEIRLAGGKVEYEQFF
.	TRBV5-6	TRBJ2-3	.	TGTGCCAGCAGCCTGAGGTTCGCCACAGATACGCAGTATTTT	CASSLRFATDTQYF
.	TRBV5-4	TRBJ2-5	.	TGTGCCAGCAGCTTGGCGGCCAGTAAAGAGACCCAGTACTTC	CASSLAASKETQYF
.	TRBV18	TRBJ2-7	TRBD2	TGTGCCAGCTCAATAACTACTGGCGGGAGTGAGGGCTACGAGCAGTACTTC	CASSITTGGSEGYEQYF
.	TRBV2	TRBJ1-5	.	TGTGCCAGCAGGGGAGACAATCAGCCCCAGCATTTT	CASRGDNQPQHF
.	TRBV10-3	TRBJ2-2	TRBD1	TGTGCCACAAGGGACAGTCCGAACGGGGAGCTGTTTTTT	CATRDSPNGELFF
few	TRBV5-1	TRBJ2-3	.	TGCGCCAGCAGCTTGGTCGATACGCAGTATTTT	CASSLVDTQYF
.	TRBV28	TRBJ1-5	.	TGTGCCAGCTGCCACGCCGGGGGGCAGAGCAATCAGCCCCAGCATTTT	CASCHAGGQSNQPQHF
.	TRBV25-1	TRBJ2-3	.	TGTGCCAGCAGTGGTGCCCCGCCGGATACGCAGTATTTT	CASSGAPPDTQYF
.	TRBV10-3	TRBJ1-5	TRBD1	TGTGCCATCAGTGAAGGGACAGGGGCGGATCAGCCCCAGCATTTT	CAISEGTGADQPQHF
.	TRBV5-1	TRBJ2-7	TRBD1	TGCGCCAGCAGCCGGACCGAGACAGGGACCTACGAGCAGTACTTC	CASSRTETGTYEQYF
.	TRBV6-6	TRBJ2-1	TRBD1	TGTGCCAGCAGTTACGACAGGGCCTACAATGAGCAGTTCTTC	CASSYDRAYNEQFF
.	TRBV13	TRBJ1-5	TRBD1	TGTGCCAGCAGCCGGGACAGGGTCGGTCAGCCCCAGCATTTT	CASSRDRVGQPQHF
.	TRBV4-3	TRBJ1-1	.	TGCGCCAGCAGCCAAGATCAACCCGGGATTGACACTGAAGCTTTCTTT	CASSQDQPGIDTEAFF
.	TRBV1	TRBJ2-1	.	TGCACCAGCAGCCAAGCCCTGAACCCCGGGACTAGCGTTGACAATGAGCAGTTCTTC	CTSSQALNPGTSVDNEQFF
.	TRBV4-3	TRBJ2-7	.	TGCGCCAGCAGCCAATGGAAGGGCTCCTACGAGCAGTACTTC	CASSQWKGSYEQYF
.	TRBV25-1	TRBJ2-7	.	TGTGCCAGCAGAAGGGACCTGACCTCCGAGCAGTACTTC	CASRRDLTSEQYF
.	TRBV7-7	TRBJ1-4	.	TGTGCTAGCAGCTCTTGGCGGGGGGAAAAACTGTTTTTT	CASSSWRGEKLFF
.	TRBV28	TRBJ2-3	.	TGTGCCAGCAGTCGGGATTGGGGGGCAGGAGGGGATACGCAGTATTTT	CASSRDWGAGGDTQYF
.	TRBV7-2	TRBJ2-1	.	TGTGCCAGCAGCTTAGGGGTGACTAGCTACAATGAGCAGTTCTTC	CASSLGVTSYNEQFF
.	TRBV11-3	TRBJ2-7	.	TGTGCCAGCAGCTTACGAGCAGGGTACTCCTACGAGCAGTACTTC	CASSLRAGYSYEQYF
.	TRBV7-2	TRBJ1-2	TRBD1	TGTGCCAGCAGCTTAGCGCGGCGCAGGGGGCTCTATGGCTACACCTTC	CASSLARRRGLYGYTF